This entry is about one TCR beta chain. Its antigen has not been determined. Base quality data are lacking; no much larger clone is found one base away. Looking up the germline V gene yields CDR1 MDHEN and CDR2 SYDVKM. V is cut by 10 bases and J by 7 bases, and the space between the germline ends is 13 bases. The CDR3 runs 11 residues from the cysteine to the phenylalanine. The kept DNA is CDR3 alone, 33 bases in frame from the first base. This entry belongs to a study of blood T cell repertoires in COVID-19 (dated by TCRdb to about 2020). A note on the overall study: Samples covering the acute and convalescent phases of COVID-19 were provided by collaborators in the United States, Italy and Spain. Where available, HLA class I and class II types were obtained from metadata supplied by the sample provider rather than from assay-based typing. The sample metadata nearly always contained a de-identified subject ID, COVID-19 status, age in years and sex. The repertoires were released in a freely available public database meant as a resource for research on the immune response to SARS-CoV-2. The prospective study material was composed of cDNA or gDNA derived from T cells, B-cell-depleted T cells, or PBMCs. The dataset comprised deeply sampled blood TCRbeta repertoires from subjects exposed to, actively infected with, or recovered from COVID-19. The samples were drawn from two sources: the first 160 participants of the ongoing ImmuneRACE study, and 1,000 to 1,500 subjects contributed by 6 global collaborators.

Collaborating institutions collected whole blood in K2EDTA tubes following their own protocols. For TCRbeta analysis, collaborators shipped samples in one of three forms: frozen whole blood, isolated PBMCs, or DNA extracted from either of those sample types. The immunoSEQ Assay, a bias-controlled multiplex PCR, was used to amplify TCRbeta CDR3 regions from genomic DNA. Concerning the study's data processing: The number of nucleated cells in each sample was estimated from the amplification of reference gene primers within the assay. To quantify the absolute abundance of each unique TCRbeta CDR3 rearrangement, sequence reads were collapsed and filtered. Productive Simpson clonality was computed per sample as the square root of Simpson's diversity index over productive rearrangements. Not all clones reach the TCRdb copy of this immuneACCESS table, which keeps in-frame sequences only. Checked studies attribute under half of the gap to unresolved V genes and leave the rest unexplained. Clonal size and the V and J genes are those of that table, whereas D and trimming came from the DNA. The sample has fewer than 250,000 clones on record, 88% of them singletons. In total, the top ten clones hold roughly 4.7% of the sample.

The full study reports these points: Clinical and demographic metadata were provided uncurated, with the amount varying by source and participant.

The chain links TRBV28 with TRBJ2-5; the D segment could be TRBD1, given 6 matching bases. The sequence derives from a human donor in a cohort sampled during active COVID-19. Sequenced sample: peripheral blood. The CDR3 protein is CATKGVGTQYF. The nucleotide sequence reads as follows: TGTGCCACCAAGGGGGTCGGGACCCAGTACTTC.